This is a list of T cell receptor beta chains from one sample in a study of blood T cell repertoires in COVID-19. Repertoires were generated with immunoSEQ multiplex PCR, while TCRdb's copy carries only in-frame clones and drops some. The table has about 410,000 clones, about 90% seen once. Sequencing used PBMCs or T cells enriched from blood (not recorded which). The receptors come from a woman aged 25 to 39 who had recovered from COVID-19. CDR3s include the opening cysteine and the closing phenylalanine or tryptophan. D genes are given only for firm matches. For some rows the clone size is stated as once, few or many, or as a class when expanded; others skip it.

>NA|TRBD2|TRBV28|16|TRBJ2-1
TGTGCCAGCAGTTTATTTAGGGCTAGCGGGCGCAATGAGCAGTTCTTC
CASSLFRASGRNEQFF
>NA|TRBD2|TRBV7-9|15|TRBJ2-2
TGTGCCAGCAGCGCCAGCGGGAGGGGCACCGGGGAGCTGTTTTTT
CASSASGRGTGELFF
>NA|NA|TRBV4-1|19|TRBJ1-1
TGCGCCAGCAGCCCCCTCTACGAGGCAGGGAACCCCAAAAATACTGAAGCTTTCTTT
CASSPLYEAGNPKNTEAFF
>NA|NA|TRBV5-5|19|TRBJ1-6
TGTGCCAGCAGCCGAACCCCGGGACTATCCAACAGGGCGAATTCACCCCTCCACTTT
CASSRTPGLSNRANSPLHF
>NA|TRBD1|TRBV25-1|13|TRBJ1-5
TGTGCCAGCAGTCCTACAGGGGATCAGCCCCAGCATTTT
CASSPTGDQPQHF
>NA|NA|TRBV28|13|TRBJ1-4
TGTGCCAGCACCCTCAAAGTAGAGGAAAAACTGTTTTTT
CASTLKVEEKLFF
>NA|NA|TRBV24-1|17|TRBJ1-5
TGTGCCACCAGTGATTTGCTCGGACAGTATAGCAATCAGCCCCAGCATTTT
CATSDLLGQYSNQPQHF
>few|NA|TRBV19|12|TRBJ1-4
TGTGCCAGTAGTTATGCAGGTGAAAAACTGTTTTTT
CASSYAGEKLFF
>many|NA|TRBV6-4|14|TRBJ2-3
TGTGCCAGCAGTCCCTCAGGGGGCACAGATACGCAGTATTTT
CASSPSGGTDTQYF
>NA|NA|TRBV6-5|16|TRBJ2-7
TGTGCCAGCAGTTCCGTAGGCGGAGGACCCTTTTACGAGCAGTACTTC
CASSSVGGGPFYEQYF
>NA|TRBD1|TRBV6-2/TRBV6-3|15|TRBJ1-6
TGTGCCAGCAGTACCTTGGGGACAGGGTTTTCACCCCTCCACTTT
CASSTLGTGFSPLHF
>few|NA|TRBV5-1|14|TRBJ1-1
TGCGCCAGCAGCCAAGGACAGACGAACACTGAAGCTTTCTTT
CASSQGQTNTEAFF
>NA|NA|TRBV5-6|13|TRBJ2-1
TGTGCCAGCAGCGAAACGACAGGCAATGAGCAGTTCTTC
CASSETTGNEQFF
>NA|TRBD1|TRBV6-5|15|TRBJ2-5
TGTGCCAGCAGCGGTACACAGGGGCGGCTGGAGACCCAGTACTTC
CASSGTQGRLETQYF
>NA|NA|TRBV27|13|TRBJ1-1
TGTGCCAGCAGTTTTAATAGGAACACTGAAGCTTTCTTT
CASSFNRNTEAFF
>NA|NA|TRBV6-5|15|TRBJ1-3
TGTGCCAGCAGTTACTCAGGGAGGTCTGGAAACACCATATATTTT
CASSYSGRSGNTIYF
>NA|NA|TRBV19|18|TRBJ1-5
TGTGCCAGTAGTATCAGAAGGGGCTTGGGCTGGAGCAATCAGCCCCAGCATTTT
CASSIRRGLGWSNQPQHF
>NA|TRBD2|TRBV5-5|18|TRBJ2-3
TGTGCCAGCAGCTTGGGGGCACCGGGACTAGCGGGGGGTGATACGCAGTATTTT
CASSLGAPGLAGGDTQYF
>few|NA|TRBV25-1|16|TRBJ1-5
TGTGCCAGCAGTGAGAAGAGAACTTCGAGCAATCAGCCCCAGCATTTT
CASSEKRTSSNQPQHF
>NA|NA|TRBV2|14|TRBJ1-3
TGTGCCAGCATCCCGACAGGCTCTGGAAACACCATATATTTT
CASIPTGSGNTIYF
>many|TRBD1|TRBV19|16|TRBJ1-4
TGTGCCAGTAGTGGCCGGGACAGGGCAACTAATGAAAAACTGTTTTTT
CASSGRDRATNEKLFF
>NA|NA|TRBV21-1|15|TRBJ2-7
TGTGCCAGCAGCATCGGACAGGGGGTTACCTACGAGCAGTACTTC
CASSIGQGVTYEQYF
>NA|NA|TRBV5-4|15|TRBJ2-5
TGTGCCAGCAACAGATCACCAGGGTACCAAGAGACCCAGTACTTC
CASNRSPGYQETQYF
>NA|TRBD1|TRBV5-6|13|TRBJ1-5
TGTGCCAGCAGCATACAGGGGAATCAGCCCCAGCATTTT
CASSIQGNQPQHF
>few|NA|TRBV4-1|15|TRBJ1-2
TGCGCCAGCAGCCAAGTTCAAGGGGTTAACTATGGCTACACCTTC
CASSQVQGVNYGYTF
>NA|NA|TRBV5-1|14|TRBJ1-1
TGCGCCAGCAGCTTGGATTTATCGGGAGATGAAGCTTTCTTT
CASSLDLSGDEAFF
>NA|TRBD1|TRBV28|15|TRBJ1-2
TGTGCCAGCAGTTTTCAATGGGACAGAGGAGATGGCTACACCTTC
CASSFQWDRGDGYTF
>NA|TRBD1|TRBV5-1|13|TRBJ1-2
TGCGCCAGCAGCCCGGACAGGGCGGATGGCTACACCTTC
CASSPDRADGYTF
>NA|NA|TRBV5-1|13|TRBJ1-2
TGCGCCAGCAGTTATACAGGAAATGATGGCTACACCTTC
CASSYTGNDGYTF
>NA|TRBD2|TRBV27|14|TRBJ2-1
TGTGCCACCAAACTAGCGGGACTAACCAATGAGCAGTTCTTC
CATKLAGLTNEQFF
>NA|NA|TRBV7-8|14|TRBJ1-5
TGTGCCAGCAGCTTTGGAGGGTCAACGAAAACACGGCATTTT
CASSFGGSTKTRHF
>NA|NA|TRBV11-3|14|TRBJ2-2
TGTGCCAGCAGCTTAGGGCCTGTCCCCGGGGAGCTGTTTTTT
CASSLGPVPGELFF
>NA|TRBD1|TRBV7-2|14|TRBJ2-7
TGTGCCAGCAGCCTCTCACAGGGGTCCTACGAGCAGTACTTC
CASSLSQGSYEQYF
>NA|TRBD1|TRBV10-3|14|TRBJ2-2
TGTGCCACCTCAAGGGGACAGGACACCGGGGAGCTGTTTTTT
CATSRGQDTGELFF
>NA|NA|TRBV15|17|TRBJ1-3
TGTGCCACCAGCAGAGGTTCCGGCGGGAGAGAGGGAAACACCATATATTTT
CATSRGSGGREGNTIYF
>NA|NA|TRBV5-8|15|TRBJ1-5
TGTGCCAGCAGCTTGGCGGGGTATAGCAATCAGCCCCAGCATTTT
CASSLAGYSNQPQHF
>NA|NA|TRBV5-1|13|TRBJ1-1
TGCGCCAGCAGCCCCCAGGTGGGCACTGAAGCTTTCTTT
CASSPQVGTEAFF
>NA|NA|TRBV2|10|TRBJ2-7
TGTGCCAGCAGTGGAGTAGAGCAGTACTTC
CASSGVEQYF
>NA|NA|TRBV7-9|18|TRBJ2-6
TGTGCCAGCAGCTTGAGTCCCGCCAGGGCTTCTGGGGCCAACGTCCTGACTTTC
CASSLSPARASGANVLTF
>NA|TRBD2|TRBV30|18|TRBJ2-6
TGTGCCTGGAGCGGTCGACTAGCGGGAATCTCTGGGGCCAACGTCCTGACTTTC
CAWSGRLAGISGANVLTF